The present TCR beta chain was sequenced within a study of identical twins. Study observations and caveats: Beta out-of-frame sequences displayed a weaker excess of sharing between twins. The more abundant beta clonotypes in cord blood had fewer insertions, and memory repertoires did not show this.

In this sample, this clonotype turned up many times. Its antigen is currently unknown. Trimming removed 1 base at V and 0 bases at J, with 11 bases between. The CDR3 extends over 16 amino acids. In germline, CDR1 is SGHKS, CDR2 YYEKEE (reference sequence). MiXCR was run by TCRdb on the 5' RACE reads, yielding one entry per CDR3 protein. Seen here are a few hundred thousand distinct CDR3 sequences, about 8.3% observed once, and the top ten hold 2.1%. Healthy Caucasians alone served as donors. Separately, the same data were catalogued under a study of yellow fever vaccine responses in identical twins.

The clonotype was recovered from a woman in her late teens or twenties in good health. Sequencing was done on a sample of memory (CD45RO+) T cells sorted from blood. This sequence joins TRBV5-5 and TRBJ2-1; no definite D call. CDR3 sequence (DNA): TGTGCCAGCAGCTTGTCGGTACGAGGCTCCTACAATGAGCAGTTCTTC. Protein product: CASSLSVRGSYNEQFF. The full variable domain, rest sourced from reference TRBV5-5 and TRBJ2-1, is DAGVTQSPTHLIKTRGQQVTLRCSPISGHKSVSWYQQVLGQGPQFIFQYYEKEERGRGNFPDRFSARQFPNYSSELNVNALLLGDSALYLCASSLSVRGSYNEQFFGPGTRLTVL.